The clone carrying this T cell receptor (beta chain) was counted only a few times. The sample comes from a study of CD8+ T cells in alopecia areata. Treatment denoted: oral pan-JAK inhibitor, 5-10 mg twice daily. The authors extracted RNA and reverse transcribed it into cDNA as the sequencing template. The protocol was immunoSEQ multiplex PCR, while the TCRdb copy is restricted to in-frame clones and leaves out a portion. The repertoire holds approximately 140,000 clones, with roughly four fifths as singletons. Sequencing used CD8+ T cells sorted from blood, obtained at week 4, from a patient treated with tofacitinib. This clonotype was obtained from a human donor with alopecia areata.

CDR3 nucleotides: TGTGCCAGCAGGCAAATCGAGACCCAGTACTTC. Translated: CASRQIETQYF. The V gene is TRBV7-9, the J gene TRBJ2-5, with D unclear. Germline loops: CDR1 SEHNR, CDR2 FQNEAQ (reference sequence). With 6 bases removed from V and 5 bases from J, the gap between germline ends came to 7 bases. This CDR3 has 11 residues.